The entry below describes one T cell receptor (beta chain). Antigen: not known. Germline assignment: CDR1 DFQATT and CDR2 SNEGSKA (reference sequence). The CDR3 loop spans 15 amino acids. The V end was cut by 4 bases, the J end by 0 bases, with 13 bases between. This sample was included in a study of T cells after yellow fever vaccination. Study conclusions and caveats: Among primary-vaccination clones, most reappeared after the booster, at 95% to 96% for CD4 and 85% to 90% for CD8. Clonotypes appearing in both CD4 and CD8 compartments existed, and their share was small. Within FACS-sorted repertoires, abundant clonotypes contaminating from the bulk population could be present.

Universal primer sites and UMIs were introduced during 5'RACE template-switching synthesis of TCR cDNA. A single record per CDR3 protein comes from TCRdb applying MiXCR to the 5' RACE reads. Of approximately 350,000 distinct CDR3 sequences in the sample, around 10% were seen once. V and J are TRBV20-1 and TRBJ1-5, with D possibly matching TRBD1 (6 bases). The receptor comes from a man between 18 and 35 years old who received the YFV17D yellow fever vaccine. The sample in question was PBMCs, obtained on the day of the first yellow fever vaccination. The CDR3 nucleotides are TGCAGTGCTATAGGACAGAGTCATAGCAATCAGCCCCAGCATTTT. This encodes CSAIGQSHSNQPQHF.